The present TCR beta chain was sequenced within a study of blood T cell repertoires in COVID-19. For the study at large: Both acute and convalescent COVID-19 samples were obtained from the United States, Italy and Spain.

The germline CDR1 and CDR2 sequences are SEHNR and FQNEAQ (reference sequence). Trimming removed 5 bases at V and 1 base at J, with 8 bases between. The CDR3 is 13 residues long. This table comes from immunoSEQ multiplex PCR, and its TCRdb copy is limited to in-frame clones, with some not included. The data contain hundreds of thousands of clones, less than 90% of them singletons. Cohort assignment relied on participant-reported clinical history. In its sample, this clone was seen once. The sample taken for sequencing was PBMCs or T cells enriched from blood (not recorded which). The receptor was isolated from a woman in her twenties or thirties who had recovered from COVID-19. The chain recombines TRBV7-9 with TRBJ1-1; D gene uncertain. CDR3 protein: CASSPRPNTEAFF. CDR3 DNA: TGTGCCAGCAGCCCTCGTCCGAACACTGAAGCTTTCTTT. The variable domain in full, completed from reference TRBV7-9 and TRBJ1-1, reads DTGVSQNPRHKITKRGQNVTFRCDPISEHNRLYWYRQTLGQGPEFLTYFQNEAQLEKSRLLSDRFSAERPKGSFSTLEIQRTEQGDSAMYLCASSPRPNTEAFFGQGTRLTVV.